Listed below are T cell receptor beta chains from one sample, sequenced in a study of shared clonotypes between healthy human individuals. Generated by immunoSEQ multiplex PCR, the TCRdb table keeps only in-frame clones and is missing some. The table shows 550,000 to 750,000 clones, with 95% to 96% occurring only once. Sequenced: naive CD8+ T cells sorted from blood. Every receptor here comes from a woman in her thirties in good health. Both conserved end residues are part of each CDR3. Size values are once, few and many counts, or a class for expanded clones, and some rows have none.

V gene,clone size,CDR3 protein
TRBV28,NA,CASSLYPSDRVDPYGYTF
TRBV27,NA,CASSLIARGRSYEQYF
TRBV30,NA,CAWSRIGEKLFF
TRBV7-9,once,CASSQVGGSHEQYF
TRBV28,NA,CASSFWDREGDNYGYTF
TRBV27,few,CASSLSTTGGYEQYF
TRBV9,NA,CASSVDGDSYNEQFF
TRBV5-4,NA,CASSGGAEYEQYF
TRBV29-1,NA,CSVDEQNTEAFF
TRBV2,NA,CASRNWGTDTQYF